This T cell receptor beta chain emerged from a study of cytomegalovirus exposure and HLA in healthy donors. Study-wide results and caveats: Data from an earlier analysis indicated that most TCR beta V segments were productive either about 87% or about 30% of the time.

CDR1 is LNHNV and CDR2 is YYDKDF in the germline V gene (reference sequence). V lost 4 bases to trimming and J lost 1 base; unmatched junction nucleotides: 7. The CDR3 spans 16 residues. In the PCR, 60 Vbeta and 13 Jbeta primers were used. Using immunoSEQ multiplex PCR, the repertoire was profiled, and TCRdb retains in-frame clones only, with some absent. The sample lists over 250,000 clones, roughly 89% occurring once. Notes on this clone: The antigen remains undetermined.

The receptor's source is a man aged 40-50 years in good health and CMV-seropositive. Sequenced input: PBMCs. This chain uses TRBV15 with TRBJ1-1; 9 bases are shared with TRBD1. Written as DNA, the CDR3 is TGTGCCACCAGCAAAGGACAGGGGTATTCGAACACTGAAGCTTTCTTT. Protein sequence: CATSKGQGYSNTEAFF.